This T cell receptor beta chain was recorded in a study of blood T cell repertoires in COVID-19. Study at large: COVID-19 samples from acute and convalescent phases originated in the United States, Italy and Spain. PBMCs, B-cell-depleted T cells, or T cells provided the cDNA or gDNA that made up the material.

Germline-derived CDR1 and CDR2 are MNHNS and SASEGT. V lost 2 bases to trimming and J lost 4 bases; unmatched junction nucleotides: 7. The CDR3 length is 15 residues. Original handling: How many nucleated cells were present was estimated from reference gene primer amplification. Produced via immunoSEQ multiplex PCR; TCRdb's table is partial and in-frame only. V and J calls and clone size follow that table, whereas D and trimming were derived from the DNA. The sample lists about 130,000 clones, roughly 80% seen once, with over 4.5% in the top ten. This receptor was obtained from a man aged 55-75 years with acute or convalescent COVID-19. The chain is built from TRBV6-1 and TRBJ1-2, with 7 nucleotides matching TRBD1. Source material: peripheral blood. DNA for the CDR3: TGTGCCAGCAGTGAACCCGGACAGGTGAGCTATGGCTACACCTTC. Its translation is CASSEPGQVSYGYTF.